This entry describes one T cell receptor (beta chain). The source of the sample is a study of blood T cell repertoires in COVID-19. Study details: Sites across the United States, Italy and Spain contributed samples from acute and convalescent COVID-19.

V shed 6 bases and J 6 bases; nucleotides not matched to a gene: 3. CDR3 length equals 13 residues. Germline V gives CDR1 SNHLY, CDR2 FYNNEI. Methods used by the authors: How many nucleated cells were present was estimated from reference gene primer amplification. Produced via immunoSEQ multiplex PCR; TCRdb's table is partial and in-frame only. The V and J calls and clone size were taken over from that table, and D and trimming were inferred from the DNA. The table lists tens of thousands of clones, about nine tenths of them singletons. Material for sequencing was peripheral blood. This chain links TRBV2 with TRBJ1-2; the match to TRBD1 covers 11 bases. The clonotype was recovered from a man between 50 and 59 years old with active COVID-19. CDR3 region: CASRGQGADGYTF. Here the CDR3 DNA reads TGTGCCAGCAGAGGACAGGGGGCGGATGGCTACACCTTC. Combining the CDR3 with reference TRBV2 and TRBJ1-2 gives the whole variable domain EPEVTQTPSHQVTQMGQEVILRCVPISNHLYFYWYRQILGQKVEFLVSFYNNEISEKSEIFDDQFSVERPDGSNFTLKIRSTKLEDSAMYFCASRGQGADGYTFGSGTRLTVV.